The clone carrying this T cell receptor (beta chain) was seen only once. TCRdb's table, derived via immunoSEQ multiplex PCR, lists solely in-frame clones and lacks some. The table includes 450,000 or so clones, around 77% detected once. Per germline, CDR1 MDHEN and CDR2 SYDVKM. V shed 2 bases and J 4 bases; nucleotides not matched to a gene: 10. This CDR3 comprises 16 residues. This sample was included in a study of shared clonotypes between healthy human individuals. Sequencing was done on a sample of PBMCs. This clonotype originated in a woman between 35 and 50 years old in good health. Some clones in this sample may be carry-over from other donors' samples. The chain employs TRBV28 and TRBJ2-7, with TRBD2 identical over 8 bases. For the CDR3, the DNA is TGTGCCAGCAGTTTAGCGGGAGGTTTCGCAGGATACGAGCAGTACTTC. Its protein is CASSLAGGFAGYEQYF.